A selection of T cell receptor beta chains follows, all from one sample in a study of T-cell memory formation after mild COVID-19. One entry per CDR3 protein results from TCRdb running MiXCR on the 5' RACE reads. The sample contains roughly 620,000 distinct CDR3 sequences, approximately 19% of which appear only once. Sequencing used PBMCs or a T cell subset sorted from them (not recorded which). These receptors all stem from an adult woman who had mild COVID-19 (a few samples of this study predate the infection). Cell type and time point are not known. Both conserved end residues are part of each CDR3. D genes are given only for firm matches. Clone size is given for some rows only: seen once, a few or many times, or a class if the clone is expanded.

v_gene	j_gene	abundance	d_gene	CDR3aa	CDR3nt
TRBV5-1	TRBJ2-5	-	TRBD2	CASSLEFLREGLETQYF	TGCGCCAGCAGCTTGGAGTTTTTGCGGGAGGGACTAGAGACCCAGTACTTC
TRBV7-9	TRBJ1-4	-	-	CASSLPLVGVDPNREKLFF	TGTGCCAGCAGCTTACCCCTTGTGGGGGTGGACCCAAATCGTGAAAAACTGTTTTTT
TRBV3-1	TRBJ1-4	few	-	CASSQEGFGEKLFF	TGTGCCAGCAGCCAAGAGGGGTTCGGTGAAAAACTGTTTTTT
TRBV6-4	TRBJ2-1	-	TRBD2	CASSESSGRGSNEQFF	TGTGCCAGCAGTGAGAGTAGCGGGAGAGGGTCTAATGAGCAGTTCTTC
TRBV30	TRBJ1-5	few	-	CAWSVSRHLEPQHF	TGTGCCTGGAGTGTCAGCAGGCATCTAGAGCCCCAGCATTTT
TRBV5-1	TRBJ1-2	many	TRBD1	CASSLDRGGPYGYTF	TGCGCCAGCAGCTTGGACAGGGGTGGTCCCTATGGCTACACCTTC
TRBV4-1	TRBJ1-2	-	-	CASRYRDPGQDGYTF	TGCGCCAGCAGATACCGGGACCCAGGCCAAGATGGCTACACCTTC
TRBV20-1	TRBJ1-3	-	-	CSARGGSSSGNTIYF	TGCAGTGCTAGGGGGGGCAGCAGCTCTGGAAACACCATATATTTT
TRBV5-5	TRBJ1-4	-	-	CASTTGNPNEKLFF	TGTGCCAGCACCACAGGGAATCCTAATGAAAAACTGTTTTTT
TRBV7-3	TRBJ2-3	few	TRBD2	CASSSRREKLDTQYF	TGTGCCAGCAGCTCTCGGCGGGAGAAATTAGATACGCAGTATTTT
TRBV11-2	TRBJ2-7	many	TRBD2	CASSHWTSGDSYEQYF	TGTGCCAGCAGCCATTGGACTAGCGGGGACTCCTACGAGCAGTACTTC
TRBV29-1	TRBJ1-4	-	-	CSVVFPDLGEKLFF	TGCAGCGTTGTTTTTCCGGACTTGGGAGAAAAACTGTTTTTT
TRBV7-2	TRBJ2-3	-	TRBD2	CASSEEAGRNTQYF	TGTGCCAGCAGCGAGGAAGCGGGGAGAAATACGCAGTATTTT
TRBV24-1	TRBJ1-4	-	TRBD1	CATSDAGTGDEKLFF	TGTGCCACCAGTGATGCCGGGACAGGGGATGAAAAACTGTTTTTT
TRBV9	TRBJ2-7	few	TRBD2	CASSVGPQGTSGRTYEQYF	TGTGCCAGCAGCGTAGGTCCTCAGGGGACTAGCGGGAGGACCTACGAGCAGTACTTC
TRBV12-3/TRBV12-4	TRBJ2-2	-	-	CASSFGQGQRPNTGELFF	TGTGCCAGCAGTTTTGGGCAAGGACAGAGACCGAACACCGGGGAGCTGTTTTTT
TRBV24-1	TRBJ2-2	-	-	CATSAGVGFTGELFF	TGTGCCACCAGTGCGGGAGTCGGATTCACCGGGGAGCTGTTTTTT
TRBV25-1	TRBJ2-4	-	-	CASSEAGIIQYF	TGTGCCAGCAGTGAAGCAGGAATTATTCAGTACTTC
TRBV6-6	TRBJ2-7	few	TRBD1	CASSYPDRYEQYF	TGTGCCAGCAGTTACCCGGACAGGTACGAGCAGTACTTC
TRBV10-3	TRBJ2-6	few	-	CAISPNSGANVLTF	TGTGCCATCAGCCCAAACTCTGGGGCCAACGTCCTGACTTTC
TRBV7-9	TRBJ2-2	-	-	CASSFFEGMNTGELFF	TGTGCCAGCAGCTTTTTTGAGGGGATGAACACCGGGGAGCTGTTTTTT
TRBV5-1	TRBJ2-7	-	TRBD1	CASSLAETGGGQYF	TGCGCCAGCAGCTTGGCCGAGACAGGGGGCGGACAGTACTTC
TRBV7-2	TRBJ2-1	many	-	CASSLDRSNEQFF	TGTGCCAGCAGCTTAGATCGAAGCAATGAGCAGTTCTTC
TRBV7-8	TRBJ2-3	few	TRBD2	CASSWGLAGGRADTQYF	TGTGCCAGCAGCTGGGGACTAGCGGGGGGGCGCGCAGATACGCAGTATTTT
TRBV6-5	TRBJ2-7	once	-	CASSYFGGRDYEQYF	TGTGCCAGCAGTTACTTCGGGGGAAGGGACTACGAGCAGTACTTC
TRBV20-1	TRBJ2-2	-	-	CSASLGTGELFF	TGCAGTGCTAGTTTAGGCACCGGGGAGCTGTTTTTT
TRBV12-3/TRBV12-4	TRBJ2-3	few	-	CASSLAGRNTDTQYF	TGTGCCAGCAGTTTAGCGGGTAGAAACACAGATACGCAGTATTTT
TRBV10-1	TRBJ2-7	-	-	CASTWTRECEQYF	TGCGCCAGCACCTGGACCCGGGAGTGCGAGCAGTACTTC
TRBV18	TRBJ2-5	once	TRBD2	CASSHSVAGGSQETQYF	TGTGCCAGCTCGCACTCTGTAGCGGGGGGCTCACAAGAGACCCAGTACTTC
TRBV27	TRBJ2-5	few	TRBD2	CASSSLAGGLETQYF	TGTGCCAGCAGTTCCCTTGCGGGGGGGTTAGAGACCCAGTACTTC
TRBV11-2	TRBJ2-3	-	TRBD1	CASSSGQGLSSTDTQYF	TGTGCCAGCAGCTCCGGACAGGGATTATCTAGCACAGATACGCAGTATTTT
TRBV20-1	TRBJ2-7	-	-	CSVLRRNEQYF	TGCAGTGTCCTAAGGAGGAACGAGCAGTACTTC
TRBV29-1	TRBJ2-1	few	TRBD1	CSAQGGTGGIYNEQFF	TGCAGCGCCCAGGGGGGTACAGGGGGCATCTACAATGAGCAGTTCTTC
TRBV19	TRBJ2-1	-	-	CASKSGDSYNEQFF	TGTGCCAGTAAGTCGGGGGACTCCTACAATGAGCAGTTCTTC
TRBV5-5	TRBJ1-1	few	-	CASSVLWGVNTEAFF	TGTGCCAGCAGCGTTTTATGGGGGGTGAACACTGAAGCTTTCTTT
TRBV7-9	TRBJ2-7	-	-	CASSRPVATYEQYF	TGTGCCAGCAGCCGACCGGTAGCAACCTACGAGCAGTACTTC
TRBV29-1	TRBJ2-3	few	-	CSVSGSDTQYF	TGCAGCGTTAGCGGTTCAGATACGCAGTATTTT
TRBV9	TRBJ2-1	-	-	CASGAGLWNNEQFF	TGTGCCAGCGGGGCGGGACTTTGGAACAATGAGCAGTTCTTC
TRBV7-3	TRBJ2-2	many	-	CASSPDGYTGELFF	TGTGCCAGCAGCCCGGACGGATACACCGGGGAGCTGTTTTTT
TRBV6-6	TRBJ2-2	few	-	CASSWGDGSGELFF	TGTGCCAGCAGTTGGGGGGATGGGTCCGGGGAGCTGTTTTTT
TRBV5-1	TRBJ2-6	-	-	CASSRSGRDSGANVLTF	TGCGCCAGCAGTAGGTCCGGACGGGACTCTGGGGCCAACGTCCTGACTTTC
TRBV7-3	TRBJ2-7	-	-	CASSLYGGALDEQYF	TGTGCCAGCAGCTTATATGGGGGCGCCTTGGACGAGCAGTACTTC